These 29 T cell receptor beta chains were sequenced from one sample in a study of PD-L1 blockade in urothelial cancer. Profiling relied on immunoSEQ multiplex PCR, and the TCRdb table lists in-frame clones only, not all of them. The profile shows under 70,000 clones, 88% of them singletons. Regarding time point: peripheral blood 6 weeks after treatment start. The material was PBMCs, obtained around atezolizumab (anti-PD-L1) treatment. These receptors all come from a man in his sixties with urothelial cancer.

This clone was seen at least ten times. The gene calls are TRBV15 and TRBJ2-7, with TRBD1 matching over 8 bases. CDR3 length equals 14 residues. After removal of 3 bases from V and 2 bases from J, the junction contained 3 bases not matched to a gene. CDR1 LNHNV and CDR2 YYDKDF come from the germline V gene (reference sequence). The CDR3 reads CATSRNRGAYEQYF. In nucleotides, the CDR3 is TGTGCCACCAGCAGGAACAGGGGGGCCTACGAGCAGTACTTC.

The CDR3 sequence: CASSEFGQGLAKNIQYF. The CDR3 DNA sequence: TGTGCCAGCAGTGAATTCGGACAGGGACTAGCCAAAAACATTCAGTACTTC. The rearrangement links TRBV6-1 to TRBJ2-4, with 8 bases aligning to TRBD1. CDR3 size: 17 residues. Germline CDR1 and CDR2: MNHNS and SASEGT. V gave up 2 bases and J gave up 0 bases; unmatched junction bases: 6.

The chain uses TRBV29-1 and TRBJ1-2; TRBD1 matches at 8 bases. J lost 4 bases, V lost 5 bases, and 12 bases had no gene match. Germline values: CDR1 SQVTM, CDR2 ANQGSEA. CDR3 size: 15 residues. Here the CDR3 reads CSVLRDRGGSYGYTF. In DNA, the CDR3 is TGCAGCGTTTTAAGAGACAGGGGAGGGAGCTATGGCTACACCTTC. The full variable domain, rest sourced from reference TRBV29-1 and TRBJ1-2, is SAVISQKPSRDICQRGTSLTIQCQVDSQVTMMFWYRQQPGQSLTLIATANQGSEATYESGFVIDKFPISRPNLTFSTLTVSNMSPEDSSIYLCSVLRDRGGSYGYTFGSGTRLTVV.

This chain connects TRBV15 to TRBJ1-2; TRBD1 aligns across 8 bases. The CDR3 sequence is 13 residues long. With 9 bases clipped from V and 7 bases from J, the junction kept 10 bases outside the gene matches. CDR1 LNHNV and CDR2 YYDKDF come from the germline V gene (reference sequence). DNA for the CDR3: TGTGCCACGACTTTGGACAGGGAGTTTGGCTACACCTTC. Translation gives CATTLDREFGYTF.

The rearrangement uses TRBV9 and TRBJ1-4; 8 bases agree with TRBD1. The V and J ends lost 3 bases and 8 bases, in that order; junction bases with no gene match: 6. The CDR3 is 14 residues long. The V gene's germline CDR1 is SGDLS and CDR2 YYNGEE. The CDR3 nucleotides read TGTGCCAGCAGCGGAGCGGCAGGGGGCGAAAAACTGTTTTTT. Translation gives CASSGAAGGEKLFF.

The rearrangement links TRBV28 to TRBJ1-2; TRBD1 matches 10 bases. This CDR3 is 14 amino acids long. The junction had 2 bases not matched to a gene; V was cut back by 3 bases and J by 4 bases. Germline-derived CDR1 and CDR2 are MDHEN and SYDVKM. The CDR3 reads CASSFRTGGYGYTF. CDR3 bases: TGTGCCAGCAGTTTTCGGACAGGGGGCTATGGCTACACCTTC.

The chain joins TRBV6-5 to TRBJ1-1; D ambiguous. CDR3 length: 15 residues. Trimming cost V 0 bases and J 7 bases, with 15 bases left between them. CDR1 is MNHEY, CDR2 SVGAGI, per germline. CDR3 in amino acids: CASSYSRSGVGEAFF. The CDR3 DNA follows: TGTGCCAGCAGTTACTCGAGATCCGGAGTGGGTGAAGCTTTCTTT.

CDR3 bases: TGTGCCAGCGGAGAGGGCGAAAACACCATATATTTT. Translating gives CASGEGENTIYF. The chain has TRBV28 and TRBJ1-3; unclear D gene. The CDR3 runs 12 residues. The V gene lost 8 bases and the J gene lost 6 bases, with 11 bases spanning the gap. Germline V CDR1 and CDR2: MDHEN, SYDVKM.

This chain connects TRBV6-8 to TRBJ1-5, with 9 bases identical to TRBD1. Unmatched junction bases numbered 23, after V lost 6 bases and J lost 2 bases. In germline, CDR1 is MNHGY, CDR2 SAAAGT. The CDR3 has 21 residues. Written as DNA, the CDR3 is TGTGCCAGCAGCCTCCCTGCTTCCGGGACAGGGATCTTAATCCGCAATCAGCCCCAGCATTTT. This sequence encodes CASSLPASGTGILIRNQPQHF.

V and J are TRBV6-5 and TRBJ2-5; 7 nucleotides agree with TRBD1. This CDR3 comprises 16 residues. CDR1 MNHEY and CDR2 SVGAGI come from the germline V gene. Unmatched junction bases numbered 9, after V lost 4 bases and J lost 1 base. The CDR3 coding sequence is TGTGCCAGCAGTTCGATAGACAGGGACCCCCAAGAGACCCAGTACTTC. It encodes CASSSIDRDPQETQYF.

The chain combines TRBV4-1 with TRBJ2-1; TRBD2 is a possible D gene (7 bases). The CDR3 is 17 residues long. The germline gives CDR1 MGHRA, CDR2 YSYEKL. Trimming left V 10 bases short and J 5 bases short, with 27 bases between. The CDR3 spells CATHKGGMRGRDNEQFF. Here the CDR3 DNA reads TGCGCCACCCACAAAGGTGGCATGCGGGGGCGCGACAATGAGCAGTTCTTC.

V usage is TRBV5-1 and J usage is TRBJ2-5, with a weak D call TRBD1 (5 bases). Germline assignment: CDR1 SGHRS and CDR2 YFSETQ. Trimming cost V 3 bases and J 4 bases, with 10 bases left between them. CDR3 length equals 13 residues. CDR3 sequence reads: CASSYRRVETQYF. The CDR3 DNA reads as TGCGCCAGCAGCTATCGCAGGGTAGAGACCCAGTACTTC. Supplemented by reference TRBV5-1 and TRBJ2-5, the full variable domain reads KAGVTQTPRYLIKTRGQQVTLSCSPISGHRSVSWYQQTPGQGLQFLFEYFSETQRNKGNFPGRFSGRQFSNSRSEMNVSTLELGDSALYLCASSYRRVETQYFGPGTRLLVL.

The CDR3, as DNA: TGCGCCAGCAGCCAAAGGGGGCGTGGATTTATCGGCGGCGGCCACGAGCAGTACTTC. Protein: CASSQRGRGFIGGGHEQYF. This rearrangement joins TRBV4-1 to TRBJ2-7, with TRBD1 matching over 7 bases. This CDR3 region has 19 residues. The ends lost 2 bases at V and 5 bases at J; junction bases unmatched: 21. Per germline, CDR1 MGHRA and CDR2 YSYEKL.

The chain combines TRBV7-3 with TRBJ2-7, with 9 nucleotides matching TRBD2. The CDR3 extends over 14 amino acids. Germline V gene data show CDR1 as SGHTA and CDR2 as FQGTGA. Losses at the gene ends were 6 bases for V and 9 bases for J; bases not matched to a gene: 12. CDR3 protein: CASSEGLASPVQYF. The CDR3 nucleotides are TGTGCCAGCAGTGAAGGACTAGCGTCACCGGTGCAGTACTTC. Looking up the rest from reference TRBV7-3 and TRBJ2-7 gives the full variable domain: GAGVSQTPSNKVTEKGKYVELRCDPISGHTALYWYRQSLGQGPEFLIYFQGTGAADDSGLPNDRFFAVRPEGSVSTLKIQRTERGDSAVYLCASSEGLASPVQYFGPGTRLTVT.

The chain joins TRBV15 to TRBJ2-3; tentative D call: TRBD1 (6 bases). This CDR3 spans 15 amino acids. V lost 0 bases to trimming and J lost 6 bases, with 13 bases between them. Germline V gene sequence: CDR1 LNHNV, CDR2 YYDKDF (reference sequence). The CDR3 protein is CATSRDKGRGDTQYF. CDR3 in DNA: TGTGCCACCAGCAGAGATAAGGGAAGGGGGGATACGCAGTATTTT.

The chain employs TRBV7-6 and TRBJ2-7; TRBD1 matches at 10 bases. The CDR3 runs to 12 residues. Germline V gene data show CDR1 as SGHVS and CDR2 as FNYEAQ. With 5 bases clipped from V and 7 bases from J, the junction kept 2 bases outside the gene matches. The CDR3 sequence: CASSRDRGEQYF. The CDR3 DNA follows: TGTGCCAGCAGCAGGGACAGGGGTGAGCAGTACTTC.

The rearrangement links TRBV6-1 to TRBJ1-5; D perhaps matches TRBD1 (6 bases). Germline V gene data show CDR1 as MNHNS and CDR2 as SASEGT. The CDR3 spans 13 residues. Trimming removed 6 bases at V and 6 bases at J, with 12 bases between. As DNA, the CDR3 is TGTGCCAGCAGCAGGGGCAGGGTTCAGCCCCAGCATTTT. Protein: CASSRGRVQPQHF.

The V gene is TRBV15, the J gene TRBJ2-5; TRBD2 matches 7 bases. With 10 bases clipped from V and 5 bases from J, the junction kept 16 bases outside the gene matches. This CDR3 is built from 15 residues. The germline CDR1 and CDR2 sequences are LNHNV and YYDKDF (reference sequence). The CDR3 protein is CAKTQECRGEETQYF. The CDR3 coding sequence is TGTGCCAAGACCCAGGAATGCCGGGGGGAGGAGACCCAGTACTTC. The full variable domain, in which reference TRBV15 and TRBJ2-5 provide the parts outside the CDR3, is DAMVIQNPRYQVTQFGKPVTLSCSQTLNHNVMYWYQQKSSQAPKLLFHYYDKDFNNEADTPDNFQSRRPNTSFCFLDIRSPGLGDTAMYLCAKTQECRGEETQYFGPGTRLLVL.

The V and J genes are TRBV11-2 and TRBJ1-2; perhaps TRBD1 as D (5 bases). This CDR3 is 11 amino acids long. Trimming took off 5 bases at V and 8 bases at J, with 9 bases between the two ends. CDR1 is SGHAT and CDR2 is FQNNGV in the germline V gene. The CDR3 loop reads CASSLKGGYTF. CDR3 in DNA: TGTGCCAGCAGCCTTAAGGGGGGCTACACCTTC.

This chain connects TRBV4-3 to TRBJ2-7, with a possible D match to TRBD2 (5 bases). V lost 4 bases and J lost 3, with 16 bases in between. Germline-derived CDR1 and CDR2 are LGHNA and YSLEER. The CDR3 loop spans 15 amino acids. The CDR3 nucleotides read TGCGCCAGCAGCCCCCAGGTAGGGAGTGGCTACGAGCAGTACTTC. Encoded protein: CASSPQVGSGYEQYF.

V usage is TRBV5-1 and J usage is TRBJ2-5, with D possibly TRBD1 on 6 matching bases. Germline V gene lookup returns CDR1 SGHRS and CDR2 YFSETQ. This CDR3 is 14 amino acids long. V lost 4 bases to trimming and J lost 4 bases, with 14 bases between them. The CDR3 sequence: CASSVRVGGETQYF. CDR3 coding DNA: TGCGCCAGCAGCGTCAGGGTAGGGGGAGAGACCCAGTACTTC.

The rearrangement joins TRBV4-1 to TRBJ2-7, with TRBD1 identical over 7 bases. Germline values: CDR1 MGHRA, CDR2 YSYEKL. V lost 4 bases to trimming and J lost 1 base; unmatched junction nucleotides: 7. This CDR3 contains 15 residues. CDR3 amino acids: CASSRTGTGSYEQYF. The CDR3 DNA follows: TGCGCCAGCAGCCGGACAGGTACGGGTTCCTACGAGCAGTACTTC.

This chain's CDR3 is CASSLGRAYTGELFF. In DNA form, the CDR3 reads TGTGCCAGCAGCTTAGGGCGGGCCTACACCGGGGAGCTGTTTTTT. The rearrangement joins TRBV11-3 to TRBJ2-2; perhaps TRBD2 as D (5 bases). Germline V gene lookup returns CDR1 SGHNT and CDR2 YENEEA. V lost 1 base to trimming and J lost 3 bases, with 9 bases between them. There are 15 residues in the CDR3.

The chain links TRBV7-8 to TRBJ1-5; D might be TRBD1 (5 bases). The length of the CDR3 is 14 residues. Germline V gives CDR1 SGHVS, CDR2 FQNEAQ. V shed 4 bases and J shed 7 bases, with 14 bases lying between them. DNA for the CDR3: TGTGCCAGCAGCTCCCGGGGGGAGGGGCAGCCCCAGCATTTT. As protein: CASSSRGEGQPQHF.

This chain joins TRBV30 and TRBJ2-5, with a weak D call TRBD1 (5 bases). The CDR3 consists of 14 residues. Per germline, CDR1 GTSNPN and CDR2 SVGIG (reference sequence). V was clipped by 0 bases and J by 2 bases, with 10 bases between them. CDR3: CAWSVLTDQETQYF. CDR3 sequence (DNA): TGTGCCTGGAGTGTACTGACAGATCAAGAGACCCAGTACTTC.

The V gene is TRBV28, the J gene TRBJ1-1; D might be TRBD1 (5 bases). V was trimmed by 8 bases and J by 4 bases, leaving 17 bases between them. Per germline, CDR1 MDHEN and CDR2 SYDVKM. The CDR3 covers 14 residues. CDR3 residues: CASRGGGWGTEAFF. In DNA, the CDR3 is TGTGCCAGCCGGGGGGGAGGTTGGGGCACTGAAGCTTTCTTT.

The rearrangement links TRBV28 to TRBJ1-1; unclear D gene. V shed 6 bases and J shed 8 bases, with 22 bases lying between them. CDR1 is MDHEN and CDR2 is SYDVKM in the germline V gene. The CDR3 is 15 amino acids. The CDR3 sequence is CASRIFRFSSQEAFF. The CDR3, as DNA: TGTGCCAGCAGAATCTTTCGCTTCTCTTCTCAGGAAGCTTTCTTT.

The chain has TRBV12-5 and TRBJ1-1; D gene uncertain. The germline gives CDR1 LGHNT, CDR2 FRNRAP. This CDR3 is built from 12 residues. Trimming took 0 bases from V and 11 from J, leaving 10 bases between them. The CDR3 DNA sequence: TGTGCTAGTGGTTTGGTAGAGGAGGAGGCTTTCTTT. It translates to CASGLVEEEAFF. Variable domain in full (rest from reference TRBV12-5 and TRBJ1-1): DARVTQTPRHKVTEMGQEVTMRCQPILGHNTVFWYRQTMMQGLELLAYFRNRAPLDDSGMPKDRFSAEMPDATLATLKIQPSEPRDSAVYFCASGLVEEEAFFGQGTRLTVV.

The chain uses TRBV18 and TRBJ2-5, with 7 positions matching TRBD2. The CDR3 sequence is 15 residues long. Germline V gene data show CDR1 as KGHSH and CDR2 as LQKENI. The junction had 7 bases not matched to a gene; V was cut back by 6 bases and J by 0 bases. Here the CDR3 DNA reads TGTGCCAGCTCCCGTGCGGGAGCGTACCAAGAGACCCAGTACTTC. This translates into CASSRAGAYQETQYF.